This T cell receptor (beta chain) was documented in a study of blood T cells in healthy people across ages. General observations from the study: PBMCs went unsorted, and a conclusive naive versus antigen-experienced comparison was therefore prevented.

On this clonotype itself: What it binds is unknown.

This CDR3 region has 18 residues. V was clipped by 4 bases and J by 2 bases; unmatched bases: 8. The second PCR ran about 6 to 11 cycles with a sample-barcoded 5' primer and J-beta primers. Each CDR3 protein is one row after TCRdb ran MiXCR on the 5' RACE reads. The table lists about 900,000 distinct CDR3 sequences, around 62% of them singletons. This chain connects TRBV12-3 or TRBV12-4 to TRBJ2-6; 10 bases fit TRBD1. This TCR was sampled from a man younger than 40 in good health. The specimen sequenced was blood. CDR3 sequence: CASSSPGQGVTGANVLTF. For the CDR3, the DNA is TGTGCCAGCAGTTCTCCTGGACAGGGGGTAACTGGGGCCAACGTCCTGACTTTC.